This TCR beta chain was found in a study of cytomegalovirus exposure and HLA in healthy donors. Findings and limits, study-wide: At a 0.05 false discovery rate, a later analysis found 16,951 TCR beta sequences to be associated with HLA alleles. The authors listed 150 to 200 TCR beta chains as cytomegalovirus-associated.

Details on this clone: The antigen is not known.

With 60 Vbeta and 13 Jbeta primers, the PCR was carried out. Assay: immunoSEQ multiplex PCR; the TCRdb copy retains only in-frame clones and omits some. The sample records 110,000 to 150,000 clones, over 75% being singletons. The sequenced sample consisted of PBMCs. This receptor was identified in a woman aged 25 to 39 in good health and CMV-seronegative.

The CDR3 sequence: CSALGQGGEKLFF. CDR3 bases: TGCAGCGCACTCGGACAGGGAGGTGAAAAACTGTTTTTT. The chain has TRBV29-1 and TRBJ1-4; 8 nucleotides line up with TRBD1. CDR1 is SQVTM and CDR2 is ANQGSEA in the germline V gene. The CDR3 runs 13 residues. With V trimmed by 7 bases and J by 7 bases, 8 bases remained unmatched.